One sample yielded the 11 T cell receptor beta chains listed below, sequenced in a study of early T cells in non-severe SARS-CoV-2 infection. MiXCR, applied by TCRdb to the 5' RACE reads, yields one record per CDR3 protein. The sample lists tens of thousands of distinct CDR3 sequences, around 12% occurring once. The sequenced sample was whole blood. Receptor source: an adult who was a healthcare worker with PCR-confirmed SARS-CoV-2 infection or an uninfected control (not recorded which).

This clonotype was detected a few times. This chain connects TRBV6-6 to TRBJ2-7, with 12 nucleotides matching TRBD2. The length of the CDR3 is 17 residues. After removal of 4 bases from V and 3 bases from J, the junction contained 10 bases not matched to a gene. CDR1 and CDR2 from the germline V gene are MNHNY and SVGAGI (reference sequence). CDR3 nucleotide sequence: TGTGCCAGCAGTTTACCTAGCGGGAGGGGATGGGTCTACGAGCAGTACTTC. Its translation: CASSLPSGRGWVYEQYF.

This clonotype rates as medium-sized (0.01 to 0.1%). The V and J genes are TRBV7-2 and TRBJ2-7, with D perhaps matching TRBD1 (6 bases). V was cut by 4 bases and J by 1 base, with 11 bases left in between. The germline gives CDR1 SGHTA, CDR2 FQGNSA. There are 14 residues in the CDR3. The CDR3: CASSSNRDSYEQYF. As DNA, the CDR3 is TGTGCCAGCAGCTCGAACAGGGATTCCTACGAGCAGTACTTC.

This clonotype was seen a few times. The chain recombines TRBV6-5 with TRBJ1-4; D gene ambiguous. Germline loops: CDR1 MNHEY, CDR2 SVGAGI. V lost 9 bases to trimming and J lost 8 bases, with 22 bases between them. This CDR3 comprises 15 residues. CDR3 coding DNA: TGTGCCAGGACCTGGCGAATTCCCCGGGTCGAAAAACTGTTTTTT. Its translation is CARTWRIPRVEKLFF.

This clonotype was recorded a few times. CDR3 in DNA: TGTGCCATCAGCGGACAGGAGGGCACAGATACGCAGTATTTT. It is translated as CAISGQEGTDTQYF. V usage is TRBV10-3 and J usage is TRBJ2-3, with 7 bases identical to TRBD1. The CDR3 is made up of 14 amino acids. Germline CDR1 and CDR2: ENHRY and SYGVKD. With V trimmed by 6 bases and J by 1 base, 4 bases remained unmatched.

This clonotype was seen a handful of times. The chain links TRBV2 to TRBJ2-1; 7 bases align to TRBD2. J gave up 13 bases and V 7 bases, and 13 bases lay outside the gene matches. This CDR3 is built from 13 residues. From germline, CDR1 is SNHLY and CDR2 FYNNEI. The CDR3 spells CASNLRPGGGQFF. CDR3 coding DNA: TGTGCCAGCAACCTGAGGCCGGGGGGAGGTCAGTTCTTC.

V gene TRBV2 combines with J gene TRBJ2-1, with D maybe TRBD2 (6 bases). Trimming shortened V by 3 bases and J by 3 bases, and 12 bases separated the two germline ends. The length of the CDR3 is 15 residues. CDR1 and CDR2 (germline): SNHLY, FYNNEI. CDR3 in DNA: TGTGCCAGCAGTGAGGGGGGATCTCTCTACAATGAGCAGTTCTTC. Translation gives CASSEGGSLYNEQFF.

This clonotype was recorded a few times. CDR3 sequence reads: CASSSRTDGTQQYF. CDR3 nucleotides: TGTGCCAGCAGCTCCAGGACAGATGGCACTCAGCAGTACTTC. The genes are TRBV7-9 and TRBJ2-7, with TRBD1 as a possible D gene (6 bases). From germline, CDR1 is SEHNR and CDR2 FQNEAQ (reference sequence). Trimming shortened V by 4 bases and J by 8 bases, and 18 bases separated the two germline ends. The CDR3 sequence is 14 residues long. Full variable domain (outside the CDR3, taken from reference TRBV7-9 and TRBJ2-7): DTGVSQNPRHKITKRGQNVTFRCDPISEHNRLYWYRQTLGQGPEFLTYFQNEAQLEKSRLLSDRFSAERPKGSFSTLEIQRTEQGDSAMYLCASSSRTDGTQQYFGPGTRLTVT.

At least ten counts were recorded for this clonotype. V is TRBV7-9 and J is TRBJ1-5; D is uncertain. Germline CDR1 reads SEHNR; CDR2 reads FQNEAQ (reference sequence). CDR3 size: 14 residues. With 0 bases removed from V and 2 bases from J, the gap between germline ends came to 5 bases. The CDR3 protein is CASSLAGGNQPQHF. CDR3 nucleotide sequence: TGTGCCAGCAGCTTAGCCGGGGGCAATCAGCCCCAGCATTTT.

This chain joins TRBV7-8 and TRBJ2-3; D may be TRBD2 (5 bases). The CDR3 spans 17 residues. Germline loops: CDR1 SGHVS, CDR2 FQNEAQ. The ends were cut back, 5 bases at V and 7 bases at J, with 25 bases in the middle. Written as DNA, the CDR3 is TGTGCCAGCAGCCCAAAGAGGGAAGGACGCCTGTTATATACGCAGTATTTT. Protein sequence: CASSPKREGRLLYTQYF.

This clonotype was counted a few times. V is TRBV4-1 and J is TRBJ2-1; D gene ambiguous. Germline CDR1 and CDR2: MGHRA and YSYEKL. The CDR3 length is 12 residues. The V end lost 3 bases, the J end lost 4 bases, and 4 bases lay between the germline ends. Written as DNA, the CDR3 is TGCGCCAGCAGCCATCTTTACAATGAGCAGTTCTTC. It specifies CASSHLYNEQFF.

The chain recombines TRBV4-3 with TRBJ2-3, with TRBD2 matching 7 bases. V trimming: 2 bases; J trimming: 0 bases; junction bases outside the gene matches: 2. This CDR3 contains 15 residues. Germline CDR1 and CDR2: LGHNA and YSLEER. The CDR3 reads CASSQRLASTDTQYF. CDR3 DNA: TGCGCCAGCAGCCAACGACTAGCTAGCACAGATACGCAGTATTTT.